The 3 T cell receptor beta chains reported below all come from one sample, sequenced in a study of blood T cell repertoires in COVID-19. Using immunoSEQ multiplex PCR, the repertoire was profiled, and TCRdb retains in-frame clones only, with some absent. The sample yields about 50,000 clones, 85% seen once. The sample comprised peripheral blood. The receptors were sampled from a man aged 55 to 70 with acute or convalescent COVID-19.

This chain uses TRBV19 with TRBJ1-1, with a weak D call TRBD1 (6 bases). CDR3 length: 15 amino acids. Germline V CDR1 and CDR2: LNHDA, SQIVND (reference sequence). V was trimmed by 5 bases and J by 1 base, leaving 14 bases between them. For the CDR3, the DNA is TGTGCCAGTAGTGACTGGGACACAGGGAACACTGAAGCTTTCTTT. Translated: CASSDWDTGNTEAFF.

V gene TRBV27 combines with J gene TRBJ1-2; D is undetermined. The V gene lost 5 bases and the J gene lost 7 bases, with 8 bases spanning the gap. The CDR3 consists of 11 residues. From germline, CDR1 is MNHEY and CDR2 SMNVEV (reference sequence). CDR3 in DNA: TGTGCCAGCAGTGGAGGGAGTGGCTACACCTTC. It encodes CASSGGSGYTF.

The chain couples TRBV28 to TRBJ2-7; TRBD2 agrees at 7 bases. CDR1 is MDHEN, CDR2 SYDVKM, per germline. This CDR3 has 14 residues. The ends lost 5 bases at V and 3 bases at J; junction bases unmatched: 7. The CDR3 region is CASSRIGLVYEQYF. The CDR3 DNA reads TGTGCCAGCAGTCGAATAGGACTAGTCTACGAGCAGTACTTC.